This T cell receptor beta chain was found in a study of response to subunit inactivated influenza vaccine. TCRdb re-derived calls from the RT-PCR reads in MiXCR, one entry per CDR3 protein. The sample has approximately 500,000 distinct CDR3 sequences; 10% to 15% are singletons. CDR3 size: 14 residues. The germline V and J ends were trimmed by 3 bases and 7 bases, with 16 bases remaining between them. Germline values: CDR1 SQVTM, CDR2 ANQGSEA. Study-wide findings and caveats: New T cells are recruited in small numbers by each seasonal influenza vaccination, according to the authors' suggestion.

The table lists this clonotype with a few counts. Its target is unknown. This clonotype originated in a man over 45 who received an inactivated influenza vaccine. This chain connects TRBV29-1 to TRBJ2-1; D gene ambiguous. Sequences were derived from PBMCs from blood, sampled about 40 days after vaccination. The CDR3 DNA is TGCAGCGTTGACGCGACACCCTCAACGAATGAGCAGTTCTTC. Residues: CSVDATPSTNEQFF.